Detailed here is one T cell receptor (beta chain). What it binds is unknown. These data come from a study of cytomegalovirus exposure and HLA in healthy donors. The PCR was carried out with 60 Vbeta primers and 13 Jbeta primers. Some clones are missing from TCRdb's copy, which holds only in-frame ones; the method was immunoSEQ multiplex PCR. The table has more than 95,000 clones, about 86% seen once; the top ten hold 3.5% to 4.5%. The CDR3 runs 14 residues. Trimming removed 4 bases at V and 0 bases at J, with 6 bases between. The V gene's germline CDR1 is KGHSH and CDR2 LQKENI. Study-wide results and limits: The investigators catalogued some 150 TCR beta chains as cytomegalovirus-associated. Over 15,000 TCR beta sequences were associated with HLA alleles at 0.05 false discovery rate in a later analysis. In a later analysis, DRB1 alleles had the most associated TCRs; HLA-C alleles the fewest.

The sequence came from a woman aged 25-40 years in good health and CMV-seronegative. The V and J genes are TRBV18 and TRBJ1-4; D might be TRBD1 (5 bases). Sequenced material: PBMCs. CDR3: CASSQTATNEKLFF. The CDR3 nucleotides read TGTGCCAGCTCACAGACAGCAACTAATGAAAAACTGTTTTTT. The variable domain in full, with the rest retrieved from reference TRBV18 and TRBJ1-4, is NAGVMQNPRHLVRRRGQEARLRCSPMKGHSHVYWYRQLPEEGLKFMVYLQKENIIDESGMPKERFSAEFPKEGPSILRIQQVVRGDSAAYFCASSQTATNEKLFFGSGTQLSVL.